The subject of this entry is one T cell receptor beta chain. V gave up 5 bases and J gave up 8 bases; unmatched junction bases: 4. The CDR3 is 13 residues long. Germline CDR1 SEHNR, CDR2 FQNEAQ (reference sequence). Using immunoSEQ multiplex PCR, the repertoire was profiled, and TCRdb retains in-frame clones only, with some absent. The data hold roughly 80,000 clones, with around 93% observed a single time. This sample is drawn from a study of T cell changes during pregnancy in multiple sclerosis. The sequenced sample was peripheral blood, obtained in the second trimester of pregnancy. This receptor was obtained from a female donor with multiple sclerosis, enrolled in a pregnancy study. V gene TRBV7-9 combines with J gene TRBJ2-2, with 8 bases aligning to TRBD1. CDR3 sequence: CASSPDRVGELFF. In nucleotides, the CDR3 is TGTGCCAGCAGCCCGGACAGGGTGGGGGAGCTGTTTTTT.